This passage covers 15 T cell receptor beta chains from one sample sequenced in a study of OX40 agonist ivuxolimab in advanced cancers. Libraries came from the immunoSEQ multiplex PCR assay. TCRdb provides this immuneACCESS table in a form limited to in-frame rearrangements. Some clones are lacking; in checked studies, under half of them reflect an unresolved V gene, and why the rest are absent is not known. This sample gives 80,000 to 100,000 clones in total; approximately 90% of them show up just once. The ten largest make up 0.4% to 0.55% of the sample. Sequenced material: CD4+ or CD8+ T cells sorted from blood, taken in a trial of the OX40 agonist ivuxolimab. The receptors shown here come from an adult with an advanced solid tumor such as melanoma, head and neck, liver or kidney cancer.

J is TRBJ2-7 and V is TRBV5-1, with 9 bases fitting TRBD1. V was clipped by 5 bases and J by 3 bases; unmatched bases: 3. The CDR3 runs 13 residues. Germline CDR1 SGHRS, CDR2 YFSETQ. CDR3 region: CASRAGQGYEQYF. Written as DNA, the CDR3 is TGCGCCAGCAGAGCGGGACAGGGCTACGAGCAGTACTTC.

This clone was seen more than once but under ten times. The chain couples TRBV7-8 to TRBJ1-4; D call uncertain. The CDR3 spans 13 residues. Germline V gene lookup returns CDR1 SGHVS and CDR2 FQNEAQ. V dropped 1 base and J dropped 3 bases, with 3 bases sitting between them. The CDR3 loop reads CASSLVSNEKLFF. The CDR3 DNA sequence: TGTGCCAGCAGCTTAGTATCTAATGAAAAACTGTTTTTT.

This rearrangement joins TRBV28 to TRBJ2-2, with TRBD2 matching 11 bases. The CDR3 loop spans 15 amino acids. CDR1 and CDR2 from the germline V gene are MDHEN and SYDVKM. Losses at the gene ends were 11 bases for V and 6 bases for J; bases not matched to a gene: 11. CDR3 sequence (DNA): TGTGCCGGGGGAACTAGCGGGGGCGGATCCGGGGAGCTGTTTTTT. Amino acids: CAGGTSGGGSGELFF.

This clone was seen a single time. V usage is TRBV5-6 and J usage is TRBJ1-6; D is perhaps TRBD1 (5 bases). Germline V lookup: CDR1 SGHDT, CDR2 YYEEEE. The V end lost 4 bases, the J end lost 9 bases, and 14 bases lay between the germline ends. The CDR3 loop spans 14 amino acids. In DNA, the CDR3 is TGTGCCAGCAGCCGGGGGGAGTCTGGTTCACCCCTCCACTTT. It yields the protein CASSRGESGSPLHF.

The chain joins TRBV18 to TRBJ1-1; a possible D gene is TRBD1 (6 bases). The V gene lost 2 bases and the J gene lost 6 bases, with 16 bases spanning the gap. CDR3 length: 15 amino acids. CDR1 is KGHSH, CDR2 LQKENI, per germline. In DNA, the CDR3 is TGTGCCAGCTCACCAGTGCCGGGGGCAGGCGCTGAAGCTTTCTTT. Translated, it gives CASSPVPGAGAEAFF.

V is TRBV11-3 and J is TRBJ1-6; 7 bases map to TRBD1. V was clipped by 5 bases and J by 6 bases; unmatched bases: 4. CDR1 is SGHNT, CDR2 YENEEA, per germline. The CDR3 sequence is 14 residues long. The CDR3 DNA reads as TGTGCCAGCAGCAACCGGGACAGTAATTCACCCCTCCACTTT. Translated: CASSNRDSNSPLHF.

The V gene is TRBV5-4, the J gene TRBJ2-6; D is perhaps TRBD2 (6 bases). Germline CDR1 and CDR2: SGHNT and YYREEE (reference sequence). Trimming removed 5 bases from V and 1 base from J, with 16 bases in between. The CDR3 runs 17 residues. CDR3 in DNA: TGTGCCAGCAGTCCTACCCCGGGAGCTTCTGGGGCCAACGTCCTGACTTTC. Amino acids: CASSPTPGASGANVLTF.

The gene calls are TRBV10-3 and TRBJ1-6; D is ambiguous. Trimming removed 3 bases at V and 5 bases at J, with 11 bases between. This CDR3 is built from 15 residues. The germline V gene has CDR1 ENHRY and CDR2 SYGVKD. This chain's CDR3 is CAISDNGANNSPLHF. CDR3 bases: TGTGCCATCAGTGACAACGGAGCCAATAATTCACCCCTCCACTTT.

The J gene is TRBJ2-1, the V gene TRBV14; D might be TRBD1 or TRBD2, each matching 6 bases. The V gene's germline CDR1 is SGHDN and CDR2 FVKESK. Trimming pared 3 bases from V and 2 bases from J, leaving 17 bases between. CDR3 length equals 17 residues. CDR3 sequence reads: CASSQVGGRGTYNEQFF. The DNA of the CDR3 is TGTGCCAGCAGCCAGGTCGGGGGAAGGGGGACCTACAATGAGCAGTTCTTC.

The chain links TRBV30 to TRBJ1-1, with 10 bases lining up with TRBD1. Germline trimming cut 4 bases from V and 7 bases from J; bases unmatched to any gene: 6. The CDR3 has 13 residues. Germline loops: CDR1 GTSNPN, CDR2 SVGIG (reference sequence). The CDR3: CAWTLRDRGEAFF. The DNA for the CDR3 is TGTGCCTGGACCCTCCGGGACAGGGGTGAAGCTTTCTTT.

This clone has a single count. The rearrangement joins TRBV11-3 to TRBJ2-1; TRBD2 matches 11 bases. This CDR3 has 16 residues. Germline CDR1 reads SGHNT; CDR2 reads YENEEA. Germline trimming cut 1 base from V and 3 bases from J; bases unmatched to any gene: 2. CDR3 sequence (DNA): TGTGCCAGCAGCTTAGCCGGGACTAGCGGCTACAATGAGCAGTTCTTC. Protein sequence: CASSLAGTSGYNEQFF.

This chain's CDR3 is CANRGGQGNYGYTF. Written as DNA, the CDR3 is TGTGCCAACAGAGGTGGGCAGGGGAACTATGGCTACACCTTC. The J gene is TRBJ1-2, the V gene TRBV6-1; a weak D match, TRBD1 (6 bases). Germline V gene data show CDR1 as MNHNS and CDR2 as SASEGT. V shed 10 bases and J shed 2 bases, with 17 bases lying between them. The CDR3 runs 14 residues.

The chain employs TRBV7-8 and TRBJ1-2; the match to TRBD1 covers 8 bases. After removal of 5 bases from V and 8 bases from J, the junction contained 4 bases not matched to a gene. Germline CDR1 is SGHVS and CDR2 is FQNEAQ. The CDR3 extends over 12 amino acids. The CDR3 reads CASSPRTGGYTF. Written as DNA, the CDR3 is TGTGCCAGCAGCCCTCGGACAGGGGGCTACACCTTC.

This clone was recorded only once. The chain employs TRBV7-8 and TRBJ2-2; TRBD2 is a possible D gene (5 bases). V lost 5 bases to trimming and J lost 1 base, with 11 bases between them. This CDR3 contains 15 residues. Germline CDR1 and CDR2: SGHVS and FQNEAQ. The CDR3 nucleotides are TGTGCCAGCAGCGCTCGGGATTTGAACACCGGGGAGCTGTTTTTT. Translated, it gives CASSARDLNTGELFF.

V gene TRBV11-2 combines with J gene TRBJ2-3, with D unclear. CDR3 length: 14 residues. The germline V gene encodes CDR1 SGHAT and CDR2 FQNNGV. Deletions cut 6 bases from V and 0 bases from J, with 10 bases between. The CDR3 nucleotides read TGTGCCAGCAGATTGGGCAGCAGCACAGATACGCAGTATTTT. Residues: CASRLGSSTDTQYF.